Sequencing of this T cell receptor beta chain was carried out in a study of human T cells and chemical hapten exposure (dated by TCRdb to about 2021). About the study as a whole: For sensitization, 2% DPC in acetone was applied to a roughly 2 cm by roughly 2 cm area of upper inner arm skin. In alopecia patients, the study followed how the peripheral blood TCR repertoire changed in vivo over primary and secondary sensitization to diphenylcyclopropenone (DPC), a hapten. The patient cohort, mostly female, included alopecia areata with under or over 50% scalp involvement, alopecia totalis and alopecia universalis. The libraries were sequenced as a pool, and the TCR yield per sample differed mostly because of small variations in library volumes within the pool. Blood for TCR sequencing was provided by twenty-nine alopecia patients at one to four time points (pre-sensitization, 2, 6 and 24 weeks). Patient blood was sampled pre-sensitization (week 0) and at 2, 6 and about 24 weeks after DPC sensitization. Patch testing was performed on the upper back with Finn chambers containing 0.01% DPC, and the patch tests were scored after 6 days according to International Contact Dermatitis Research Group standards. Weekly therapeutic DPC doses were additionally applied to the scalp of patients throughout the roughly 22-week study period.

Library preparation employed RACE. The reads were generated on a NextSeq 500. Library preparation attached unique molecular identifiers to individual cDNA molecules for quantitative, reproducible TCR counting. Each blood RNA sample was used to sequence both TCR alpha and TCR beta chains. Per the source publication's procedure: Samples had a median of approximately 93,000 TCRs, with a range from about 23,224 to 750,000. V, J and CDR3 annotation of the TCR reads was performed with the Decombinator software suite. For the PS versus PT1 abundance plots, all samples were subsampled to the same number of TCRs (28,000). TCRs were defined as expanded if absent before sensitization and observed at least eight times at the 2-week time point. TCRdb took the public reads, trimmed them with fastp at Q25, ran MiXCR for clone calling and kept in-frame beta chains. Identical CDR3 protein sequences are pooled into one entry, listed with their most common genes and DNA. What appears here as the V and J calls and clone size reflects TCRdb's work, not the paper's. For this sample the table gives 75,000 to 95,000 distinct CDR3 sequences, of which 12% were detected only once. The ten largest make up approximately 3.7% of the sample.

The meaning of the sample's time point label: patch test 1, 2 weeks after DPC sensitization. The sample's treatment or condition label, decoded: therapeutic diphenylcyclopropenone sensitization with weekly scalp DPC. Blood at each patch-test visit was drawn before the patch test was applied. Eligible patients were aged 18 to 70, diagnosed with alopecia, deemed suitable for DPC therapy, and excluded if pregnant. Total RNA was isolated from unfractionated whole blood collected in Tempus Blood RNA tubes. Turning to this clonotype: The clone's antigen remains unknown. There are no base qualities to consult, and no much larger clone falls within one base.

Results the study describes overall, beyond this receptor: Compared with pre-sensitization or healthy control sets, expanded TCRs formed significantly more large CDR3 similarity clusters, which is consistent with antigen-driven responses. All patients had alopecia, a presumed autoimmune disease, so their immune response might differ from that of healthy individuals. Patch test score correlated positively with the number of PT1 expanded TCRs, reaching significance at thresholds 8, 16 and 32 but not at 4. Repeated subsampling changed both the strength of the expansion versus patch-test correlation and the threshold at which the correlation became significant. DPC sensitization did not change how many TCRs were above 1 in 1000 frequency, and no evidence was found of alterations in global repertoire structure.

The CDR3, cysteine through phenylalanine, is 14 amino acids long. Just CDR3 DNA is preserved here, 42 bases in frame from base 1. V is reduced by 3 bases and J by 4 bases, leaving a spacing of 10 bases between them. Sequences SGHAT (CDR1) and FQNNGV (CDR2) are obtained from the germline V gene. The sequence was obtained from a woman aged 55-70 years with alopecia areata. Some clones in this sample may be carry-over from other donors' samples. Specimen: whole blood, collected in connection with sensitization to the hapten diphenylcyclopropenone (DPC). The chain is made from TRBV11-2 and TRBJ1-3; the best D guess is TRBD1, with 6 bases matching. The CDR3 in this case is CASSFPGDGNTIYF. In nucleotides, the sequence is TGTGCCAGCAGCTTTCCAGGGGACGGAAACACCATATATTTT.